What follows are 16 T cell receptor beta chains derived from one specimen sequenced in a study of blood T cell repertoires in COVID-19. Profiled with immunoSEQ multiplex PCR; TCRdb holds only in-frame clones, not every one. The data contain 95,000 to 150,000 clones, about 79% of them seen just once; the ten biggest clones take up 3.5% to 5.5%. The sequenced material came from peripheral blood. The source is a woman aged 70-85 years with acute or convalescent COVID-19.

The chain combines TRBV6-2 or TRBV6-3 with TRBJ2-5; D may match TRBD1 or TRBD2 (6 bases each). This CDR3 region has 14 residues. Germline V gene sequence: CDR1 MNHEY, CDR2 SVGEGT. Trimming stripped 6 bases from V and 1 base from J, with 12 bases between. CDR3 in DNA: TGTGCCAGCAGCCGGGGGCACCCCCAAGAGACCCAGTACTTC. Translated: CASSRGHPQETQYF.

The chain combines TRBV4-2 with TRBJ2-1; 8 bases are a match to TRBD2. The CDR3 has 17 residues. J was trimmed by 4 bases and V by 3 bases; bases with no gene match: 11. CDR1 and CDR2 from the germline V gene are LGHNA and YNFKEQ. CDR3 sequence reads: CASSHLRGDPPYNEQFF. In DNA form, the CDR3 reads TGTGCCAGCAGCCATCTGCGGGGGGACCCCCCATACAATGAGCAGTTCTTC.

V and J are TRBV7-3 and TRBJ2-2, with D maybe TRBD1 (5 bases). The ends were cut back, 5 bases at V and 3 bases at J, with 10 bases in the middle. There are 14 residues in the CDR3. From germline, CDR1 is SGHTA and CDR2 FQGTGA. In DNA, the CDR3 is TGTGCCAGCAGCCAGTGGGGCGACACCGGGGAGCTGTTTTTT. It yields the protein CASSQWGDTGELFF.

The rearrangement joins TRBV9 to TRBJ2-2, with 9 bases lining up with TRBD1. After removal of 3 bases from V and 7 bases from J, the junction contained 10 bases not matched to a gene. The CDR3 spans 16 residues. Germline V lookup: CDR1 SGDLS, CDR2 YYNGEE. In nucleotides, the CDR3 is TGTGCCAGCAGCGCGATCGACAGGGGGTACATCGGGGAGCTGTTTTTT. Encoded protein: CASSAIDRGYIGELFF. The variable domain in full, completed from reference TRBV9 and TRBJ2-2, reads DSGVTQTPKHLITATGQRVTLRCSPRSGDLSVYWYQQSLDQGLQFLIQYYNGEERAKGNILERFSAQQFPDLHSELNLSSLELGDSALYFCASSAIDRGYIGELFFGEGSRLTVL.

V gene TRBV19 combines with J gene TRBJ2-3, with TRBD1 as a possible D gene (5 bases). Trimming pared 3 bases from V and 2 bases from J, leaving 12 bases between. The germline V gene encodes CDR1 LNHDA and CDR2 SQIVND (reference sequence). The CDR3 is 15 amino acids. The CDR3 DNA reads as TGTGCCAGTAGTATTCTAGGGGTTTTCACAGATACGCAGTATTTT. Its translation: CASSILGVFTDTQYF.

The CDR3 sequence is CATSLRDRGDGELFF. The CDR3 DNA reads TGTGCCACGTCCCTCCGGGACAGGGGGGACGGGGAGCTGTTTTTT. The chain combines TRBV10-3 with TRBJ2-2, with 11 bases matching TRBD1. The CDR3 extends over 15 amino acids. J was trimmed by 7 bases and V by 10 bases; bases with no gene match: 11. Looked up from germline, CDR1 is ENHRY and CDR2 is SYGVKD.

This chain joins TRBV29-1 and TRBJ2-7; D gene unclear. Trimming took off 0 bases at V and 2 bases at J, with 8 bases between the two ends. The CDR3 contains 13 residues. Germline V gives CDR1 SQVTM, CDR2 ANQGSEA. CDR3 amino acids: CSVEDGQTYEQYV. In DNA, the CDR3 is TGCAGCGTTGAAGATGGGCAGACCTACGAGCAGTACGTC.

This clone was detected only a few times. The genes are TRBV2 and TRBJ1-1, with D perhaps matching TRBD1 (6 bases). The CDR3 has 15 residues. The V and J ends lost 4 bases and 1 base respectively, with 13 bases between them. Germline lookup yields CDR1 SNHLY and CDR2 FYNNEI. For the CDR3, the DNA is TGTGCCAGCAGTGCCCGGACAGTTCAGAACACTGAAGCTTTCTTT. As protein: CASSARTVQNTEAFF.

In its sample, this clone was seen a few times. The chain carries TRBV7-3 and TRBJ2-1; D is perhaps TRBD1 (6 bases). Between the trimmed V and J ends, which lost 5 bases and 9 bases, there was a span of 26 bases. This CDR3 has 17 residues. Germline V CDR1 and CDR2: SGHTA, FQGTGA. The CDR3 sequence is CASSLPLRPGASGEQFF. The CDR3 nucleotides read TGTGCCAGCAGCCTACCTCTCCGGCCAGGGGCTAGTGGTGAGCAGTTCTTC.

V gene TRBV6-5 combines with J gene TRBJ2-2; 7 bases map to TRBD1. This CDR3 spans 15 amino acids. V dropped 6 bases and J dropped 4; count of bases not matched to a gene: 8. Germline CDR1 MNHEY, CDR2 SVGAGI. The CDR3 sequence: CASSHRTGRTGELFF. The CDR3 DNA reads as TGTGCCAGCAGCCACCGGACAGGTCGCACCGGGGAGCTGTTTTTT.

The CDR3 DNA is TGTGCCAGCAGCTTAGTGCTGGGGGCTTACGAGCAGTACTTC. Residues: CASSLVLGAYEQYF. This chain links TRBV11-3 with TRBJ2-7; a weak D match, TRBD1 (6 bases). Trimming took 1 base from V and 4 from J, leaving 11 bases between them. Germline loops: CDR1 SGHNT, CDR2 YENEEA. This CDR3 has 14 residues.

The CDR3: CSVRDRGSFFSGNTIYF. CDR3 DNA: TGCAGCGTCCGGGACAGGGGTTCTTTTTTCTCTGGAAACACCATATATTTT. V and J are TRBV29-1 and TRBJ1-3, with 10 bases matching TRBD1. This CDR3 contains 17 residues. CDR1 SQVTM and CDR2 ANQGSEA come from the germline V gene. The junction had 11 bases not matched to a gene; V was cut back by 6 bases and J by 0 bases. Together with reference TRBV29-1 and TRBJ1-3, the CDR3 gives the full variable domain: SAVISQKPSRDICQRGTSLTIQCQVDSQVTMMFWYRQQPGQSLTLIATANQGSEATYESGFVIDKFPISRPNLTFSTLTVSNMSPEDSSIYLCSVRDRGSFFSGNTIYFGEGSWLTVV.

The rearrangement links TRBV21-1 to TRBJ1-1. TRBV21-1 is a documented pseudogene. This CDR3 contains 14 residues. The CDR3 is CASSSNSIETEAFF. Written as DNA, the CDR3 is TGTGCCAGCAGCTCCAACTCCATCGAAACTGAAGCTTTCTTT.

This clone was seen only once. The rearrangement uses TRBV19 and TRBJ2-3, with D possibly matching TRBD2 (6 bases). The CDR3 runs 15 residues. V gave up 6 bases and J gave up 3 bases, with 16 bases separating them. In germline, CDR1 is LNHDA, CDR2 SQIVND (reference sequence). This chain's CDR3 is CASSGGVIGTDTQYF. DNA of the CDR3: TGTGCCAGTAGCGGCGGGGTAATTGGAACAGATACGCAGTATTTT.

V and J are TRBV12-3 or TRBV12-4 and TRBJ2-5, with a tentative D call TRBD2 (6 bases). This CDR3 has 13 amino acids. V was pared by 3 bases and J by 7 bases, with 12 bases between. The CDR3 region has the DNA TGTGCCAGCAGTTTCAGACTAGACGGGACCCAGTACTTC. This encodes CASSFRLDGTQYF.

V is TRBV2 and J is TRBJ1-2, with TRBD1 matching 7 bases. Germline V gives CDR1 SNHLY, CDR2 FYNNEI. The CDR3 sequence is 15 residues long. Trimming cost V 5 bases and J 0 bases; bases outside gene matches: 6. CDR3: CASSTTGRTNYGYTF. CDR3 sequence (DNA): TGTGCCAGCAGTACGACAGGGCGGACTAACTATGGCTACACCTTC. The variable domain in full, with the rest retrieved from reference TRBV2 and TRBJ1-2, is EPEVTQTPSHQVTQMGQEVILRCVPISNHLYFYWYRQILGQKVEFLVSFYNNEISEKSEIFDDQFSVERPDGSNFTLKIRSTKLEDSAMYFCASSTTGRTNYGYTFGSGTRLTVV.